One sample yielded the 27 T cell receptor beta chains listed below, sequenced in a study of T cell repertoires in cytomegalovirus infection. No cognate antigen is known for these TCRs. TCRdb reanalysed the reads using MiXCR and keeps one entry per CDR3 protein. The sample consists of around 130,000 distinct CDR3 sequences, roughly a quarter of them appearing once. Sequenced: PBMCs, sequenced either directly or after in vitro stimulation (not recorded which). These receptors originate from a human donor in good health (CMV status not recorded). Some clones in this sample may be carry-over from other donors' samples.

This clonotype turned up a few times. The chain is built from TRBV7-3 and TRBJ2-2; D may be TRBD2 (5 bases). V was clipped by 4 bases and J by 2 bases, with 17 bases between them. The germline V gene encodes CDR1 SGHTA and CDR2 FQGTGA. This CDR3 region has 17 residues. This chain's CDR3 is CASSSNNPGTNTGELFF. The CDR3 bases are TGTGCCAGCAGCTCCAATAATCCGGGAACCAACACCGGGGAGCTGTTTTTT.

The chain's CDR3 is CASRPWTDTQYF. The CDR3 bases are TGTGCCAGCAGACCCTGGACGGATACGCAGTATTTT. V gene TRBV7-6 combines with J gene TRBJ2-3; no clear D gene. The CDR3 contains 12 residues. Trimming pared 6 bases from V and 6 bases from J, leaving 10 bases between. Per the germline V gene, CDR1 is SGHVS and CDR2 is FNYEAQ.

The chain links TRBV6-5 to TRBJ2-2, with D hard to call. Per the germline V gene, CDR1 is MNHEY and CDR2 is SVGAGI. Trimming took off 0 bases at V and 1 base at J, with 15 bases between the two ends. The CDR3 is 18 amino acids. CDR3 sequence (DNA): TGTGCCAGCAGTTACTCGATCAGCTCCACAAGGAACACCGGGGAGCTGTTTTTT. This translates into CASSYSISSTRNTGELFF.

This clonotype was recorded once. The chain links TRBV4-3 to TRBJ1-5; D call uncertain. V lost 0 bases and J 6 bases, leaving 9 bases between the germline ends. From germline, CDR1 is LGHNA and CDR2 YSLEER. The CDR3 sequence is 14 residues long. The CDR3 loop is CASSQDRVGQPQHF. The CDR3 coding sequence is TGCGCCAGCAGCCAAGATAGGGTGGGTCAGCCCCAGCATTTT.

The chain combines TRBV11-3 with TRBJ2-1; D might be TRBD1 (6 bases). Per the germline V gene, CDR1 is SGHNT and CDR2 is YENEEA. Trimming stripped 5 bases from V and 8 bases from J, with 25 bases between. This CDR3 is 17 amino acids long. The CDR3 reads CASSPRQVRLFGDEQFF. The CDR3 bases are TGTGCCAGCAGCCCACGACAGGTCAGGCTTTTTGGTGATGAGCAGTTCTTC.

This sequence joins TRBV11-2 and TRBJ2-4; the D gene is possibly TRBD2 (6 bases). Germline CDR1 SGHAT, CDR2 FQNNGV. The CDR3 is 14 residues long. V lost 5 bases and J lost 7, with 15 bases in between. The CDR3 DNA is TGTGCCAGCAGCCTCACGCTGGGGAGGAACATTCAGTACTTC. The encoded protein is CASSLTLGRNIQYF. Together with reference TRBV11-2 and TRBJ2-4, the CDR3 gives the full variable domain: EAGVAQSPRYKIIEKRQSVAFWCNPISGHATLYWYQQILGQGPKLLIQFQNNGVVDDSQLPKDRFSAERLKGVDSTLKIQPAKLEDSAVYLCASSLTLGRNIQYFGAGTRLSVL.

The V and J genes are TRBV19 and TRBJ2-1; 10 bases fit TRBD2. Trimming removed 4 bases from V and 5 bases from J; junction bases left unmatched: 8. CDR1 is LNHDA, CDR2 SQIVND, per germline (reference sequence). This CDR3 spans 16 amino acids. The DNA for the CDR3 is TGTGCCAGTAGTACCACAACTAGCGGGAATCACAATGAGCAGTTCTTC. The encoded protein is CASSTTTSGNHNEQFF. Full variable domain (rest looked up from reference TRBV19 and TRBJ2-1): DGGITQSPKYLFRKEGQNVTLSCEQNLNHDAMYWYRQDPGQGLRLIYYSQIVNDFQKGDIAEGYSVSREKKESFPLTVTSAQKNPTAFYLCASSTTTSGNHNEQFFGPGTRLTVL.

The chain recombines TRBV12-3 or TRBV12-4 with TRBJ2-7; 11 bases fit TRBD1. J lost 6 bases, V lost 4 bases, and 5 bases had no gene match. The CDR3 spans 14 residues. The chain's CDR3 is CASSSPGQGGEQYF. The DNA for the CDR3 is TGTGCCAGCAGTTCGCCGGGACAGGGGGGCGAGCAGTACTTC.

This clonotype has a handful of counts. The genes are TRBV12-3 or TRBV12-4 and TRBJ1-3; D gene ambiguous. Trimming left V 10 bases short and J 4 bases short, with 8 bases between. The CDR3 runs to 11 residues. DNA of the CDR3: TGTGCCACCTATTTGGGAAACACCATATATTTT. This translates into CATYLGNTIYF.

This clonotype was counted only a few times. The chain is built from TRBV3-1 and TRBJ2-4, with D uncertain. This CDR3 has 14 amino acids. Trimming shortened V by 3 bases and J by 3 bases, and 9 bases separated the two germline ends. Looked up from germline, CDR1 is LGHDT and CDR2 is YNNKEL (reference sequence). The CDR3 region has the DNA TGTGCCAGCAGCCAGAATTCCGGCAAAAACATTCAGTACTTC. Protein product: CASSQNSGKNIQYF.

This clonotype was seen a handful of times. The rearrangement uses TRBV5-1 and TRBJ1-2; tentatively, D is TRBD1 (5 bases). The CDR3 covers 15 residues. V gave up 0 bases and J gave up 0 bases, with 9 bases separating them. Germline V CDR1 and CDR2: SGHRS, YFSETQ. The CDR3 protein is CASSLVQGANYGYTF. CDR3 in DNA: TGCGCCAGCAGCTTGGTTCAGGGAGCTAACTATGGCTACACCTTC.

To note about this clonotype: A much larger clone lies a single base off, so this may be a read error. The CDR3 DNA follows: TGTGCCAGCAGCTTATTGAACACCGGGGAGCTGATTTTT. Protein: CASSLLNTGELIF. The chain is built from TRBV7-6 and TRBJ2-2; weak D call: TRBD2 (5 bases). Germline values: CDR1 SGHVS, CDR2 FNYEAQ. This CDR3 is 13 amino acids long. The full variable domain, its missing parts supplied by reference TRBV7-6 and TRBJ2-2, is GAGVSQSPRYKVTKRGQDVALRCDPISGHVSLYWYRQALGQGPEFLTYFNYEAQQDKSGLPNDRFSAERPEGSISTLTIQRTEQRDSAMYRCASSLLNTGELIFGEGSRLTVL.

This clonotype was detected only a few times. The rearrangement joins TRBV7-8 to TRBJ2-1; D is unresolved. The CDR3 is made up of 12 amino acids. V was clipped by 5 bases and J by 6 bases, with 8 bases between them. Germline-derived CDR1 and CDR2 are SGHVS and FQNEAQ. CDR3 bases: TGTGCCAGCAGCATGACCCGCAATGAGCAGTTCTTC. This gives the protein CASSMTRNEQFF.

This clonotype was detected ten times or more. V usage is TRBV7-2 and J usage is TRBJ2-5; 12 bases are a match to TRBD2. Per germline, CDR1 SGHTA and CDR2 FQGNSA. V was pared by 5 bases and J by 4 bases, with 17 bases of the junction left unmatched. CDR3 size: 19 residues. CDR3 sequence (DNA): TGTGCCAGCAGCCGAAGGACTAGCGGGATCCCGGGGATAGGAGAGACCCAGTACTTC. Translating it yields CASSRRTSGIPGIGETQYF.

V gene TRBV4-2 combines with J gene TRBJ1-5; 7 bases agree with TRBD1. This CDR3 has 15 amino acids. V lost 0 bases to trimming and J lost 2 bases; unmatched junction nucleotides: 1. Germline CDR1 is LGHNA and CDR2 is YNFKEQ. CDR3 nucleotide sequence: TGTGCCAGCAGCCAAGACGGACAGGGCAATCAGCCCCAGCATTTT. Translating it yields CASSQDGQGNQPQHF.

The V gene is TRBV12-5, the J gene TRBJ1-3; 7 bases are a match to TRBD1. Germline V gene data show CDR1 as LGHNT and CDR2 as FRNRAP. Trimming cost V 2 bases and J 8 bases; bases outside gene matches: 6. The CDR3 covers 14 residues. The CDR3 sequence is CASGLTGAWDTIYF. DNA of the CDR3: TGTGCTAGTGGTTTGACAGGGGCTTGGGACACCATATATTTT.

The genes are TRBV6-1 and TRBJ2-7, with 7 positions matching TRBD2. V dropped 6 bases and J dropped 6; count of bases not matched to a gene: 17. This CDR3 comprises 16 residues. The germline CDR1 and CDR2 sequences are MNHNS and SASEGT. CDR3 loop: CASSPGTITQLAEQYV. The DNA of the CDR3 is TGTGCCAGCAGCCCCGGGACTATTACTCAACTCGCCGAGCAGTACGTC.

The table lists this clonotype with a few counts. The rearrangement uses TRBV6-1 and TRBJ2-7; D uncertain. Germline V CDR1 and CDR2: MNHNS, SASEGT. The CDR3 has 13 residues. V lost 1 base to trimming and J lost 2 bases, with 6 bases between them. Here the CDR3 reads CASSEGLPYEQYF. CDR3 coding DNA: TGTGCCAGCAGTGAAGGTCTCCCCTACGAGCAGTACTTC.

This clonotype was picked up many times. This chain's CDR3 is CASTRLAPGELFF. CDR3 sequence (DNA): TGTGCCAGCACCAGACTAGCCCCCGGGGAGCTGTTTTTT. This sequence joins TRBV7-9 and TRBJ2-2; 7 nucleotides match TRBD2. The germline V gene encodes CDR1 SEHNR and CDR2 FQNEAQ (reference sequence). The length of the CDR3 is 13 residues. Germline trimming cut 7 bases from V and 6 bases from J; bases unmatched to any gene: 5.

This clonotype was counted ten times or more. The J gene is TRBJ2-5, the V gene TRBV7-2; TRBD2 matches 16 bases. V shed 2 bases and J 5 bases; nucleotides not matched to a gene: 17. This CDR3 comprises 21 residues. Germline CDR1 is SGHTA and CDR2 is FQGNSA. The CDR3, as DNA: TGTGCCAGCAGCTTACCGTTGGCCGGGACTAGCGGGAGGGGCTCCTGGGAGACCCAGTACTTC. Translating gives CASSLPLAGTSGRGSWETQYF.

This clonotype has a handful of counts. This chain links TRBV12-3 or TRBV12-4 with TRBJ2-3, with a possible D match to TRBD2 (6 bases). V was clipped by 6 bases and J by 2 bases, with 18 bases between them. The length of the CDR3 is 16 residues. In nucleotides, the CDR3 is TGTGCCAGCAGCTTGGGGTCGGGGCGGGACACAGATACGCAGTATTTT. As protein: CASSLGSGRDTDTQYF.

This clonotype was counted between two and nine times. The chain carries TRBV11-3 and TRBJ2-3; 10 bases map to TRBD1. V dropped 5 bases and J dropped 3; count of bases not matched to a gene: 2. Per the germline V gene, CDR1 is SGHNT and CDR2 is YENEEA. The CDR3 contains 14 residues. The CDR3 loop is CASSGTGVTDTQYF. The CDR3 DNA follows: TGTGCCAGCAGCGGGACAGGGGTGACAGATACGCAGTATTTT.

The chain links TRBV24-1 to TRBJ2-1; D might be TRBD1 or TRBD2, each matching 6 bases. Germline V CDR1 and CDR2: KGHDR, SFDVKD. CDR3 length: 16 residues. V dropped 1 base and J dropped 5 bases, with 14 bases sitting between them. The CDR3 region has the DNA TGTGCCACCAGTGATTTACACTCCCGGGGGCACAATGAGCAGTTCTTC. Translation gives CATSDLHSRGHNEQFF.

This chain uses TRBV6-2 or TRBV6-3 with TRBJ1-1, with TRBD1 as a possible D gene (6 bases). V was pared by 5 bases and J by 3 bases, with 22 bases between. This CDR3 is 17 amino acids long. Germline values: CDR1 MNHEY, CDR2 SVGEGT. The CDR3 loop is CASSPINSRGSDTEAFF. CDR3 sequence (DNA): TGTGCCAGCAGTCCAATAAACTCCAGGGGATCGGACACTGAAGCTTTCTTT.

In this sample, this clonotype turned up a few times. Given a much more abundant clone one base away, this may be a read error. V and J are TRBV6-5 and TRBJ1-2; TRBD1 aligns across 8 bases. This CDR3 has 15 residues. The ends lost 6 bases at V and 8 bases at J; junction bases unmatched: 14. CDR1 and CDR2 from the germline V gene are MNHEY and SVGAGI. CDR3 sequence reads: CASSPKTGAAYGYTF. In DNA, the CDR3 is TGTGCCAGCAGCCCGAAGACAGGGGCCGCCTACGGCTACACCTTC.

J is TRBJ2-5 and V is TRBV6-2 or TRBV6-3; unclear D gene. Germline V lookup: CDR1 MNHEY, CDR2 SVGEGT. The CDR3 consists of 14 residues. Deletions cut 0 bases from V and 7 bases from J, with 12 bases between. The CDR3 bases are TGTGCCAGCAGTTACTCCGCCGGTAGACCGACCCAGTACTTC. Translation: CASSYSAGRPTQYF.

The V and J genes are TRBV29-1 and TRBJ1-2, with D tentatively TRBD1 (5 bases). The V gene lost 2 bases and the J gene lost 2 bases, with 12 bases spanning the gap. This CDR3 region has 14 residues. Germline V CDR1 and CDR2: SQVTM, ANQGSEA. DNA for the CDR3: TGCAGCGTTGAAATTGCGACAGAAAACTATGGCTACACCTTC. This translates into CSVEIATENYGYTF.